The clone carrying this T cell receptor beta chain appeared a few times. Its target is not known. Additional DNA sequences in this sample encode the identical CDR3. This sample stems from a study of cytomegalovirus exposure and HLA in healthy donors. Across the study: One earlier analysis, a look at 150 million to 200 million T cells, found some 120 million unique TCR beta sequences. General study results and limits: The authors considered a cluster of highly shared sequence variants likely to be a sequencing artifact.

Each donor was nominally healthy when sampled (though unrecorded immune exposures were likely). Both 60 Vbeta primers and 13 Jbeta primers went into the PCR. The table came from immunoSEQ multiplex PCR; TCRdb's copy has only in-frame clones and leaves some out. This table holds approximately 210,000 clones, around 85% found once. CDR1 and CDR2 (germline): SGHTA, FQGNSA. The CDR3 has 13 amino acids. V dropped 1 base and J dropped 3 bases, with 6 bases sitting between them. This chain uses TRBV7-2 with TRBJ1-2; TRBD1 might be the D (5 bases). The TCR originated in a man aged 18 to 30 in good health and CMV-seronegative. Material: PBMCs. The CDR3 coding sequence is TGTGCCAGCAGCTTAGGCAGGGACTATGGCTACACCTTC. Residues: CASSLGRDYGYTF. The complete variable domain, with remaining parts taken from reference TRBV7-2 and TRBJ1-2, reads GAGVSQSPSNKVTEKGKDVELRCDPISGHTALYWYRQSLGQGLEFLIYFQGNSAPDKSGLPSDRFSAERTGGSVSTLTIQRTQQEDSAVYLCASSLGRDYGYTFGSGTRLTVV.